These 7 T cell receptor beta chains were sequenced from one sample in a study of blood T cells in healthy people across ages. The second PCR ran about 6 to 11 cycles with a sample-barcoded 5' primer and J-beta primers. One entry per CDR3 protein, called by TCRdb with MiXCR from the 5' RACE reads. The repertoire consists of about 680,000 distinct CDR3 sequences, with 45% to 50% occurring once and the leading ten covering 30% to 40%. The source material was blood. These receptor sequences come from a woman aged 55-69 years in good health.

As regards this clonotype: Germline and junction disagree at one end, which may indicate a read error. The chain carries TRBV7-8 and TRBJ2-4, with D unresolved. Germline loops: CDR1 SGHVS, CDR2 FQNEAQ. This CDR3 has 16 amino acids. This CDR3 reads CVSSLAGYVAKNIQYF. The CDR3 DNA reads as TGTGTCAGCAGCTTAGCAGGTTATGTTGCCAAAAACATTCAGTACTTC.

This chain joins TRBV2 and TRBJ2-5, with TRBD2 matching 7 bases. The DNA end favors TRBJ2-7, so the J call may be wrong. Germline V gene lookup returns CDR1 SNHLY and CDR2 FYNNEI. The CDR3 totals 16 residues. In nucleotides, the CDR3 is TGTGCCAGCAGTCCTCGGCCTAGCGGACCCGCTTACGAGCAGTACTTC. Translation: CASSPRPSGPAYEQYF.

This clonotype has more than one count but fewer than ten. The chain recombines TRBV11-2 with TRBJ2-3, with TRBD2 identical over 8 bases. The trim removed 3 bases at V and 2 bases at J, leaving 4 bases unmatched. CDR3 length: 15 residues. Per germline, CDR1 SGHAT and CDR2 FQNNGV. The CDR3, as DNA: TGTGCCAGCAGCTTGGGACTAGTCGTCACAGATACGCAGTATTTT. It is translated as CASSLGLVVTDTQYF.

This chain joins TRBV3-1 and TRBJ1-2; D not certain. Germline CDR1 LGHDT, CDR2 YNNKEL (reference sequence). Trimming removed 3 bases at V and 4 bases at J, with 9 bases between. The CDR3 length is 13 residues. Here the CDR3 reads CASSHLTAYGYTF. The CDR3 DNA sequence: TGTGCCAGCAGCCATCTTACCGCCTATGGCTACACCTTC. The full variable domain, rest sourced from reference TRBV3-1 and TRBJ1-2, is DTAVSQTPKYLVTQMGNDKSIKCEQNLGHDTMYWYKQDSKKFLKIMFSYNNKELIINETVPNRFSPKSPDKAHLNLHINSLELGDSAVYFCASSHLTAYGYTFGSGTRLTVV.

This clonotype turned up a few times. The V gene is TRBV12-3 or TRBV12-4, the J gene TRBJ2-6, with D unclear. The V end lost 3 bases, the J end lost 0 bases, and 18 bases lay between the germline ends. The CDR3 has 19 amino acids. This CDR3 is CASSFLGSVGASGANVLTF. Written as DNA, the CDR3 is TGTGCCAGCAGTTTTCTGGGAAGTGTTGGCGCCTCTGGGGCCAACGTCCTGACTTTC.

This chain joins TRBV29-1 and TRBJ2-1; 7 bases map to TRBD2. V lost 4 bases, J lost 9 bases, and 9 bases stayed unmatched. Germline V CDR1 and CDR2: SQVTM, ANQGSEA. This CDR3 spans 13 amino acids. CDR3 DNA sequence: TGCAGCGTTGGGGGCGGGAGACAGCCTGAGCAGTTCTTC. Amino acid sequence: CSVGGGRQPEQFF.

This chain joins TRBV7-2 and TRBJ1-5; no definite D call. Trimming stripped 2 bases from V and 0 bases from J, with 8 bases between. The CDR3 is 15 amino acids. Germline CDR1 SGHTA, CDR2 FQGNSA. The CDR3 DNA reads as TGTGCCAGCAGCTTATTGGGGTATAGCAATCAGCCCCAGCATTTT. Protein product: CASSLLGYSNQPQHF.